A single sample gave rise to the 22 T cell receptor beta chains below, sequenced in a study of cytomegalovirus exposure and HLA in healthy donors. PCR was performed using 60 Vbeta and 13 Jbeta primers. Method: immunoSEQ multiplex PCR; TCRdb's copy keeps in-frame clones and lacks some. Of around 210,000 clones listed, 70% to 90% are singletons. Sequenced material: PBMCs. These receptors all come from a girl aged 2-10 years in good health and CMV-seronegative.

This clone has only one observation. In nucleotides, the CDR3 is TGTGCCAGCAGCTGGGGGGTTAACACCGGGGAGCTGTTTTTT. Protein product: CASSWGVNTGELFF. The J gene is TRBJ2-2, the V gene TRBV5-6; a weak D match, TRBD2 (6 bases). The length of the CDR3 is 14 residues. Deletions cut 3 bases from V and 2 bases from J, with 8 bases between. Looked up from germline, CDR1 is SGHDT and CDR2 is YYEEEE.

The chain links TRBV9 to TRBJ2-3; 10 bases map to TRBD2. The CDR3 sequence is 17 residues long. Trimming at V came to 0 bases and at J to 4 bases, leaving 8 bases not matched to a gene. CDR1 is SGDLS and CDR2 is YYNGEE in the germline V gene. Written as DNA, the CDR3 is TGTGCCAGCAGCGTAGTTAGCGGGAGGAGCCCACCAGATACGCAGTATTTT. This gives the protein CASSVVSGRSPPDTQYF.

The genes are TRBV21-1 and TRBJ1-4. TRBV21-1 is an annotated pseudogene. CDR3 length: 14 amino acids. The CDR3 reads CASSGEGRREKLFF. CDR3 DNA: TGTGCCAGCAGCGGAGAGGGTAGGAGGGAAAAACTGTTTTTT.

The chain employs TRBV19 and TRBJ2-7; a weak D match, TRBD2 (6 bases). CDR3 length equals 16 residues. Trimming pared 2 bases from V and 2 bases from J, leaving 16 bases between. Looked up from germline, CDR1 is LNHDA and CDR2 is SQIVND (reference sequence). The CDR3 DNA reads as TGTGCCAGTAGTATAAGGCGGCAGGGAGGACCCTACGAGCAGTACTTC. Protein sequence: CASSIRRQGGPYEQYF.

The chain links TRBV5-1 to TRBJ2-5; D perhaps matches TRBD2 (6 bases). The germline CDR1 and CDR2 sequences are SGHRS and YFSETQ. Trimming removed 5 bases at V and 5 bases at J, with 10 bases between. The CDR3 contains 12 residues. CDR3 nucleotide sequence: TGCGCCAGCAGTAGTGGGAGGGAGACCCAGTACTTC. Its protein is CASSSGRETQYF.

In DNA form, the CDR3 reads TGTGCCAGCAGCGCCGGACAGGGCCTTGGAAACACCATATATTTT. Translating gives CASSAGQGLGNTIYF. V usage is TRBV9 and J usage is TRBJ1-3; 8 nucleotides align to TRBD1. CDR3 length equals 15 residues. Germline V gene lookup returns CDR1 SGDLS and CDR2 YYNGEE. J gave up 3 bases and V 3 bases, and 5 bases lay outside the gene matches.

The rearrangement joins TRBV5-1 to TRBJ2-3; TRBD2 agrees at 8 bases. Germline V lookup: CDR1 SGHRS, CDR2 YFSETQ. The length of the CDR3 is 13 residues. V trimming: 5 bases; J trimming: 14 bases; junction bases outside the gene matches: 13. CDR3 nucleotides: TGCGCCAGCAGTTTACTAGCGGCACAAGGGGGGTATTTT. The encoded protein is CASSLLAAQGGYF.

This chain links TRBV19 with TRBJ2-5, with 7 nucleotides matching TRBD1. The germline V gene encodes CDR1 LNHDA and CDR2 SQIVND (reference sequence). Trimming removed 5 bases from V and 5 bases from J; junction bases left unmatched: 8. This CDR3 region has 14 residues. The CDR3 is CASSVGQARETQYF. The CDR3 nucleotides are TGTGCCAGTAGTGTTGGACAGGCCAGGGAGACCCAGTACTTC.

The V gene is TRBV13, the J gene TRBJ1-3; tentatively, D is TRBD1 (5 bases). Trimming stripped 0 bases from V and 4 bases from J, with 19 bases between. Germline values: CDR1 PRHDT, CDR2 FYEKMQ (reference sequence). This CDR3 region has 18 residues. CDR3 sequence: CASSLGLHLTGVGNTIYF. CDR3 DNA sequence: TGTGCCAGCAGCTTAGGCCTTCATCTCACGGGGGTCGGAAACACCATATATTTT. The full variable domain, rest sourced from reference TRBV13 and TRBJ1-3, is AAGVIQSPRHLIKEKRETATLKCYPIPRHDTVYWYQQGPGQDPQFLISFYEKMQSDKGSIPDRFSAQQFSDYHSELNMSSLELGDSALYFCASSLGLHLTGVGNTIYFGEGSWLTVV.

This sequence joins TRBV4-1 and TRBJ2-3, with D unresolved. V was clipped by 3 bases and J by 11 bases, with 15 bases between them. The V gene's germline CDR1 is MGHRA and CDR2 YSYEKL. This CDR3 has 13 amino acids. CDR3 loop: CASSQRYITMQYF. For the CDR3, the DNA is TGCGCCAGCAGCCAGCGGTATATCACTATGCAGTATTTT.

The chain employs TRBV10-2 and TRBJ2-5, with a possible D match to TRBD2 (6 bases). V lost 3 bases and J 5 bases, leaving 16 bases between the germline ends. The CDR3 runs to 15 residues. CDR1 and CDR2 (germline): WSHSY, SAAADI. In DNA, the CDR3 is TGCGCCAGCAGTGAACCCGGAGGGGAAGGGGAGACCCAGTACTTC. It encodes CASSEPGGEGETQYF.

The chain carries TRBV20-1 and TRBJ2-5, with no clear D. The germline V and J ends were trimmed by 3 bases and 4 bases, with 6 bases remaining between them. Germline V gives CDR1 DFQATT, CDR2 SNEGSKA (reference sequence). The CDR3 length is 11 residues. CDR3 region: CSASLRETQYF. CDR3 sequence (DNA): TGCAGTGCTAGTCTACGAGAGACCCAGTACTTC.

The gene calls are TRBV25-1 and TRBJ1-4; 9 bases line up with TRBD1. CDR3 length: 13 amino acids. The V gene's germline CDR1 is MGHDK and CDR2 SYGVNS. Trimming at V came to 8 bases and at J to 7 bases, leaving 5 bases not matched to a gene. CDR3 in amino acids: CASGTGGAEKLFF. The CDR3 DNA follows: TGTGCCAGCGGAACAGGGGGCGCTGAAAAACTGTTTTTT.

The V and J genes are TRBV5-1 and TRBJ1-2; D not resolved. The CDR3 covers 14 residues. V lost 4 bases to trimming and J lost 0 bases, with 10 bases between them. CDR1 is SGHRS and CDR2 is YFSETQ in the germline V gene. The CDR3 reads CASSLQRSNYGYTF. In DNA, the CDR3 is TGCGCCAGCAGCCTGCAGCGATCTAACTATGGCTACACCTTC.

The V and J genes are TRBV7-9 and TRBJ1-4; possibly TRBD1 for D (6 bases). In germline, CDR1 is SEHNR, CDR2 FQNEAQ (reference sequence). Trimming removed 1 base at V and 2 bases at J, with 8 bases between. The CDR3 totals 15 residues. For the CDR3, the DNA is TGTGCCAGCAGCTTAGGCGGACAGACTAATGAAAAACTGTTTTTT. This encodes CASSLGGQTNEKLFF.

J is TRBJ2-7 and V is TRBV18; D gene unclear. Germline assignment: CDR1 KGHSH and CDR2 LQKENI. This CDR3 has 15 amino acids. V was clipped by 5 bases and J by 0 bases, with 14 bases between them. CDR3 DNA: TGTGCCAGCTCAATTCTAGAAGGTTCCTCCTACGAGCAGTACTTC. Residues: CASSILEGSSYEQYF.

The CDR3 nucleotides read TGCAGCGTTGAGGGACTAGCGGGGGGGCCCTACGAGCAGTACTTC. Protein: CSVEGLAGGPYEQYF. The rearrangement links TRBV29-1 to TRBJ2-7, with 16 bases lining up with TRBD2. Germline CDR1 SQVTM, CDR2 ANQGSEA. The J segment lost 2 bases and the V segment lost 3 bases, leaving 1 base of the junction unmatched. The CDR3 is 15 amino acids.

V gene TRBV4-2 combines with J gene TRBJ2-5; TRBD1 matches at 8 bases. The CDR3 runs to 15 residues. CDR1 LGHNA and CDR2 YNFKEQ come from the germline V gene. The V and J ends lost 6 bases and 2 bases, in that order; junction bases with no gene match: 8. The CDR3 DNA follows: TGTGCCAGCAGAGAAGGACAGGGACTTCAAGAGACCCAGTACTTC. It encodes CASREGQGLQETQYF.

CDR3 amino acids: CASGNRGSGELFF. The CDR3 DNA follows: TGTGCTAGTGGCAATCGGGGGTCCGGGGAGCTGTTTTTT. The chain is built from TRBV12-5 and TRBJ2-2; D might be TRBD2 (6 bases). The germline V gene has CDR1 LGHNT and CDR2 FRNRAP. The CDR3 loop spans 13 amino acids. V was clipped by 6 bases and J by 6 bases, with 11 bases between them.

This clone has only one observation. The CDR3 loop reads CSVGTGQLYGYTF. CDR3 bases: TGCAGCGTTGGGACGGGACAACTCTATGGCTACACCTTC. This rearrangement joins TRBV29-1 to TRBJ1-2, with D perhaps matching TRBD1 (6 bases). CDR3 length equals 13 residues. V was pared by 4 bases and J by 4 bases, with 13 bases between. Germline V gene data show CDR1 as SQVTM and CDR2 as ANQGSEA.

The genes are TRBV28 and TRBJ2-1, with 9 bases identical to TRBD1. The junction had 4 bases not matched to a gene; V was cut back by 4 bases and J by 3 bases. There are 15 residues in the CDR3. Germline lookup yields CDR1 MDHEN and CDR2 SYDVKM. The CDR3 DNA sequence: TGTGCCAGCAGTTCGACGGGACAGGGCTACAATGAGCAGTTCTTC. It translates to CASSSTGQGYNEQFF.

This chain uses TRBV5-1 with TRBJ1-2, with TRBD1 as a possible D gene (6 bases). The CDR3 is made up of 15 amino acids. The V and J ends lost 5 bases and 4 bases respectively, with 18 bases between them. Germline V lookup: CDR1 SGHRS, CDR2 YFSETQ. The CDR3 DNA reads TGCGCCAGCAGTGAGGGTATGCCAGGGGCCTATGGCTACACCTTC. It translates to CASSEGMPGAYGYTF.